This T cell receptor (beta chain) was recovered during a study of response to subunit inactivated influenza vaccine. Remarks on this clonotype: Its specificity is not known.

Study-wide results and limits: T cells newly recruited by each seasonal influenza vaccination are few, the authors suggested.

Germline loops: CDR1 SGHRS, CDR2 YFSETQ. This CDR3 contains 16 residues. Trimming removed 1 base from V and 0 bases from J; junction bases left unmatched: 4. TCRdb analysed the RT-PCR reads with MiXCR anew, one entry per CDR3 protein. Here the sample spans 650,000 to 850,000 distinct CDR3 sequences, around 14% being singletons. This clonotype was sampled from a man aged 45-60 years who received an inactivated influenza vaccine. Sequenced material: PBMCs from blood, taken 14 days before vaccination. The gene calls are TRBV5-1 and TRBJ2-1; 7 bases are a match to TRBD1. CDR3 in DNA: TGCGCCAGCAGCTTGAATGCAGGGGGCTCCTACAATGAGCAGTTCTTC. Translating gives CASSLNAGGSYNEQFF.